This T cell receptor (beta chain) appears in the sequencing data of a study of blood T cell repertoires in COVID-19. Study-level information: The United States, Italy and Spain supplied acute and convalescent COVID-19 samples. Sample material is recorded as cDNA or gDNA derived from T cells, B-cell-depleted T cells, or PBMCs.

Profiled with immunoSEQ multiplex PCR; TCRdb holds only in-frame clones, not every one. The table lists some 65,000 clones, around 85% of them singletons. J was trimmed by 0 bases and V by 6 bases; bases with no gene match: 6. This CDR3 is 14 amino acids long. CDR1 and CDR2 from the germline V gene are SGHRS and YFSETQ. Seattle cases were enrolled at active infection and followed longitudinally. The TCR originated in a man aged 40-49 years with COVID-19, enrolled during active disease. The chain joins TRBV5-1 to TRBJ2-7; 7 bases fit TRBD1. Sequenced: peripheral blood. This CDR3 reads CASNEQGVSYEQYF. Written as DNA, the CDR3 is TGCGCCAGCAACGAGCAGGGGGTCTCCTACGAGCAGTACTTC.